The clone carrying this TCR beta chain was seen only a few times. The sample comes from a study of OX40 agonist ivuxolimab in advanced cancers. The protocol was immunoSEQ multiplex PCR, while the TCRdb copy is restricted to in-frame clones and leaves out a portion. The table records about 66,000 clones, less than 85% of them present only once. Per germline, CDR1 MNHNY and CDR2 SVGAGI (reference sequence). V dropped 5 bases and J dropped 6; count of bases not matched to a gene: 1. The CDR3 extends over 12 amino acids. The sample here was CD4+ or CD8+ T cells sorted from blood, taken in a trial of the OX40 agonist ivuxolimab. The TCR comes from an adult with an advanced solid tumor such as melanoma, head and neck, liver or kidney cancer. The chain has TRBV6-6 and TRBJ1-3; TRBD1 matches 7 bases. CDR3 amino acids: CASSQGENTIYF. Here the CDR3 DNA reads TGTGCCAGCAGTCAGGGGGAAAACACCATATATTTT.